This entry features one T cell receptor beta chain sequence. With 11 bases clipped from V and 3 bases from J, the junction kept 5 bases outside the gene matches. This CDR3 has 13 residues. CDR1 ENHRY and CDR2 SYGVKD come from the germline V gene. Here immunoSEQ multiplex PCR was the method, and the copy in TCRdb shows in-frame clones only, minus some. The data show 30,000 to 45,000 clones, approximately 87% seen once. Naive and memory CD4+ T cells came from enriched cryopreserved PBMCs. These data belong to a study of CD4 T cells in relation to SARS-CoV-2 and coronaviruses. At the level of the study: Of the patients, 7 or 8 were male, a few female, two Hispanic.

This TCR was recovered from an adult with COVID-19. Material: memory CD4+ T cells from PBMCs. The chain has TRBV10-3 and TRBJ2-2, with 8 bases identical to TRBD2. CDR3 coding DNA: TGTGCCCTAAGCGGGGGTGACACCGGGGAGCTGTTTTTT. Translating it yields CALSGGDTGELFF.